One sample yielded the 24 T cell receptor beta chains listed below, sequenced in a study of blood T cell repertoires in COVID-19. Generated by immunoSEQ multiplex PCR, the TCRdb table keeps only in-frame clones and is missing some. The repertoire holds about 280,000 clones, with roughly nine tenths as singletons. Sequences were obtained from PBMCs or T cells enriched from blood (not recorded which). The receptors shown here come from a woman between 40 and 55 years old who had recovered from COVID-19.

The chain couples TRBV5-6 to TRBJ1-3, with 7 bases fitting TRBD1. V was clipped by 3 bases and J by 0 bases; unmatched bases: 9. CDR3 length: 17 amino acids. The germline gives CDR1 SGHDT, CDR2 YYEEEE. The DNA for the CDR3 is TGTGCCAGCAGCTCGCTACTAAGACAGGGCTCTGGAAACACCATATATTTT. This gives the protein CASSSLLRQGSGNTIYF.

This clone was found once. The chain carries TRBV4-3 and TRBJ1-1; D call uncertain. Trimming shortened V by 4 bases and J by 5 bases, and 17 bases separated the two germline ends. Germline V gene lookup returns CDR1 LGHNA and CDR2 YSLEER. This CDR3 spans 15 amino acids. The CDR3 spells CASSPSGASETEAFF. Written as DNA, the CDR3 is TGCGCCAGCAGCCCGTCCGGTGCTTCTGAGACTGAAGCTTTCTTT.

The chain employs TRBV7-8 and TRBJ1-2, with 7 positions matching TRBD1. The CDR3 has 16 residues. From germline, CDR1 is SGHVS and CDR2 FQNEAQ. The V and J ends lost 2 bases and 7 bases, in that order; junction bases with no gene match: 13. In DNA form, the CDR3 reads TGTGCCAGCAGCTTACTGGTGAAGGGGGCCCGTAGTGGCTACACCTTC. It is translated as CASSLLVKGARSGYTF.

The chain combines TRBV28 with TRBJ2-5; tentative D call: TRBD1 (5 bases). Trimming left V 7 bases short and J 1 base short, with 19 bases between. Germline V gene data show CDR1 as MDHEN and CDR2 as SYDVKM. This CDR3 comprises 16 residues. The CDR3 sequence is CASTPGQSTFQETQYF. CDR3 DNA: TGTGCCAGCACCCCTGGACAAAGTACTTTCCAAGAGACCCAGTACTTC.

CDR3: CASSPDREKTQYF. The CDR3 bases are TGTGCCAGCAGCCCGGACAGGGAGAAGACCCAGTACTTC. The genes are TRBV3-1 (or the pseudogene TRBV3-2) and TRBJ2-5; TRBD1 matches 8 bases. V shed 4 bases, J shed 6 bases, and the junction held 4 bases outside the gene matches. Germline-derived CDR1 and CDR2 are LGHDT and YNNKEL (reference sequence). This CDR3 is built from 13 residues.

This clone has just one count. This sequence joins TRBV15 and TRBJ1-1; no firm D call. The germline V gene encodes CDR1 LNHNV and CDR2 YYDKDF (reference sequence). The CDR3 loop spans 12 amino acids. V was clipped by 4 bases and J by 8 bases, with 11 bases between them. CDR3 nucleotide sequence: TGTGCCACCAGCATCGACCGGGTGGAAGCTTTCTTT. Residues: CATSIDRVEAFF. The whole variable domain, remainder taken from reference TRBV15 and TRBJ1-1, is DAMVIQNPRYQVTQFGKPVTLSCSQTLNHNVMYWYQQKSSQAPKLLFHYYDKDFNNEADTPDNFQSRRPNTSFCFLDIRSPGLGDTAMYLCATSIDRVEAFFGQGTRLTVV.

V usage is TRBV24-1 and J usage is TRBJ1-2; D gene uncertain. In germline, CDR1 is KGHDR, CDR2 SFDVKD. CDR3 size: 9 residues. Trimming shortened V by 7 bases and J by 7 bases, and 3 bases separated the two germline ends. The CDR3 here is CATRRGYTF. The DNA of the CDR3 is TGTGCCACCAGGCGTGGCTACACCTTC.

The V and J genes are TRBV7-2 and TRBJ2-1, with TRBD2 matching 7 bases. Trimming removed 3 bases from V and 1 base from J; junction bases left unmatched: 3. Germline V gene lookup returns CDR1 SGHTA and CDR2 FQGNSA. This CDR3 comprises 15 residues. The CDR3 DNA reads as TGTGCCAGCAGCTTTAAGCGGGGTTCCTACAATGAGCAGTTCTTC. Protein: CASSFKRGSYNEQFF. Supplemented by reference TRBV7-2 and TRBJ2-1, the full variable domain reads GAGVSQSPSNKVTEKGKDVELRCDPISGHTALYWYRQSLGQGLEFLIYFQGNSAPDKSGLPSDRFSAERTGGSVSTLTIQRTQQEDSAVYLCASSFKRGSYNEQFFGPGTRLTVL.

Concerning this clone: This specimen includes other DNA sequences encoding the same CDR3. The genes are TRBV7-2 and TRBJ2-5; 13 nucleotides match TRBD2. CDR3 length: 16 amino acids. Germline V gives CDR1 SGHTA, CDR2 FQGNSA. The J segment lost 1 base and the V segment lost 3 bases, leaving 2 bases of the junction unmatched. The CDR3 is CASSLGLAGSQETQYF. DNA for the CDR3: TGTGCCAGCAGCTTGGGACTAGCGGGATCCCAAGAGACCCAGTACTTC.

This chain joins TRBV19 and TRBJ1-6; 9 bases align to TRBD1. Germline V gives CDR1 LNHDA, CDR2 SQIVND (reference sequence). This CDR3 comprises 16 residues. With 4 bases clipped from V and 7 bases from J, the junction kept 8 bases outside the gene matches. This chain's CDR3 is CASSKVRGQGNSPLHF. The CDR3 DNA reads TGTGCCAGTAGTAAAGTGAGGGGACAGGGCAATTCACCCCTCCACTTT.

This clone was counted many times. The chain employs TRBV28 and TRBJ1-5; D gene uncertain. The V end was cut by 3 bases, the J end by 5 bases, with 23 bases between. The germline V gene has CDR1 MDHEN and CDR2 SYDVKM. The CDR3 loop spans 18 amino acids. The CDR3 region is CASSFSPGLGSSYQPQHF. The CDR3 DNA reads TGTGCCAGCAGTTTCTCTCCAGGTTTAGGGAGTTCGTATCAGCCCCAGCATTTT.

This chain connects TRBV9 to TRBJ2-1; 14 positions agree with TRBD2. Germline CDR1 reads SGDLS; CDR2 reads YYNGEE. V lost 3 bases to trimming and J lost 6 bases; unmatched junction nucleotides: 11. CDR3 length: 18 amino acids. CDR3 residues: CASSDAGTSGGPANEQFF. CDR3 coding DNA: TGTGCCAGCAGCGACGCCGGGACTAGCGGGGGCCCCGCCAATGAGCAGTTCTTC.

This sequence joins TRBV6-1 and TRBJ2-7, with D possibly matching TRBD1 (5 bases). This CDR3 is built from 14 residues. Germline CDR1 and CDR2: MNHNS and SASEGT. V shed 2 bases and J shed 2 bases, with 10 bases lying between them. The DNA for the CDR3 is TGTGCCAGCAGTGAATTGGGGCAGACCTACGAGCAGTACTTC. Amino acid sequence: CASSELGQTYEQYF.

The genes are TRBV28 and TRBJ1-1; possible D gene TRBD1, 6 bases. V lost 2 bases, J lost 1 base, and 20 bases lay in between. Germline V CDR1 and CDR2: MDHEN, SYDVKM. The CDR3 consists of 18 residues. The CDR3 DNA follows: TGTGCCAGCAGTTTACTTCGGCTCGAACCAGGGGCGAACACTGAAGCTTTCTTT. It translates to CASSLLRLEPGANTEAFF.

J is TRBJ2-2 and V is TRBV30; 7 bases match TRBD1. The CDR3 is made up of 15 amino acids. V gave up 2 bases and J gave up 4 bases; unmatched junction bases: 7. The germline gives CDR1 GTSNPN, CDR2 SVGIG (reference sequence). CDR3 nucleotide sequence: TGTGCCTGGAGTCCAGACAGGGTCGCCACCGGGGAGCTGTTTTTT. Its protein product is CAWSPDRVATGELFF.

The rearrangement uses TRBV9 and TRBJ2-1, with 9 bases matching TRBD2. This CDR3 is built from 17 residues. Germline trimming cut 4 bases from V and 9 bases from J; bases unmatched to any gene: 17. In germline, CDR1 is SGDLS, CDR2 YYNGEE. CDR3 sequence (DNA): TGTGCCAGCAGCCCAGGGGGTAGGGTAGCGGGAGCATCTGAGCAGTTCTTC. Protein: CASSPGGRVAGASEQFF.

The chain joins TRBV7-9 to TRBJ2-5; weak D call: TRBD1 (6 bases). The CDR3 loop spans 13 amino acids. CDR1 is SEHNR, CDR2 FQNEAQ, per germline (reference sequence). Trimming took 4 bases from V and 4 from J, leaving 10 bases between them. The CDR3 reads CASSYRRGETQYF. In nucleotides, the CDR3 is TGTGCCAGCAGCTACCGCAGGGGAGAGACCCAGTACTTC.

The J gene is TRBJ2-7, the V gene TRBV7-9; 9 bases fit TRBD1. CDR3 size: 13 residues. CDR1 and CDR2 from the germline V gene are SEHNR and FQNEAQ (reference sequence). V lost 4 bases and J lost 7; bases outside the gene matches: 5. The DNA for the CDR3 is TGTGCCAGCAGCTACAGGGGGCTGGAAGAGCAGTACTTC. Translation: CASSYRGLEEQYF.

The chain combines TRBV11-2 with TRBJ2-5; D perhaps matches TRBD2 (7 bases). Per the germline V gene, CDR1 is SGHAT and CDR2 is FQNNGV. The CDR3 contains 15 residues. Deletions cut 4 bases from V and 5 bases from J, with 17 bases between. CDR3 in amino acids: CASSSAQGRGETQYF. CDR3 in DNA: TGTGCCAGCAGCTCGGCCCAGGGGAGGGGGGAGACCCAGTACTTC.

V and J are TRBV20-1 and TRBJ2-6; the D gene is possibly TRBD1 (6 bases). CDR1 and CDR2 (germline): DFQATT, SNEGSKA (reference sequence). Trimming removed 3 bases at V and 0 bases at J, with 21 bases between. The CDR3 is made up of 19 amino acids. CDR3 in DNA: TGCAGTGCTAGTCAATTTCGGGCAGGGGCTATCTCTGGGGCCAACGTCCTGACTTTC. Protein product: CSASQFRAGAISGANVLTF.

V and J are TRBV12-2 and TRBJ2-7; TRBD1, the table's D call, lacks a check against the DNA. TRBV12-2 is shown as a pseudogene. The length of the CDR3 is 14 residues. The CDR3 nucleotides read TGTGCAAGTCGCTACCCCAGTACGTTCTACGAGCAGTACTTC. It is translated as CASRYPSTFYEQYF.

The V call is TRBV2, the J call TRBJ1-2, with 7 positions matching TRBD1. The germline gives CDR1 SNHLY, CDR2 FYNNEI. After removal of 1 base from V and 4 bases from J, the junction contained 6 bases not matched to a gene. The CDR3 totals 15 residues. CDR3 in DNA: TGTGCCAGCAGTGAAGGGGCCAGGGGGTCCTATGGCTACACCTTC. This sequence encodes CASSEGARGSYGYTF.

V gene TRBV29-1 combines with J gene TRBJ2-5, with a possible D match to TRBD1 (5 bases). This CDR3 has 13 residues. Germline values: CDR1 SQVTM, CDR2 ANQGSEA. V gave up 2 bases and J gave up 4 bases, with 11 bases separating them. CDR3 nucleotide sequence: TGCAGCGTTGAACTGGGAAGGGGAGAGACCCAGTACTTC. This codes for CSVELGRGETQYF.

This clone was counted a few times. The genes are TRBV12-3 or TRBV12-4 and TRBJ2-5, with unresolved D. V lost 6 bases and J 2 bases, leaving 4 bases between the germline ends. This CDR3 is 11 amino acids long. As DNA, the CDR3 is TGTGCCAGCAGCCAGCAAGAGACCCAGTACTTC. Translating gives CASSQQETQYF.